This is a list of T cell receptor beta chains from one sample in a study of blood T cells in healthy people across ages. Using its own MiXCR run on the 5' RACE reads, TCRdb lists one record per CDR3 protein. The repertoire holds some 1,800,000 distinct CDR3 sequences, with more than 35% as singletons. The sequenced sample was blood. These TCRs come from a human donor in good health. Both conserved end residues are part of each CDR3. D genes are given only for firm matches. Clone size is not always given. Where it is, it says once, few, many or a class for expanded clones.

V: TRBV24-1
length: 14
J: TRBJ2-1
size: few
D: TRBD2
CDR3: CATAASGRDNEQFF
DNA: TGTGCCACCGCTGCCTCGGGGAGGGACAATGAGCAGTTCTTC

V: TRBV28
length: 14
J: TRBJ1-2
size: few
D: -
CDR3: CASSRAGSVDGYTF
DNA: TGTGCCAGCAGTCGGGCCGGGTCAGTGGACGGCTACACCTTC

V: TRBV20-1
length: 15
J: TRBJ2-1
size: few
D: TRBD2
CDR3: CSAPGLAGADNEQFF
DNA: TGCAGTGCGCCGGGACTAGCGGGAGCCGACAATGAGCAGTTCTTC

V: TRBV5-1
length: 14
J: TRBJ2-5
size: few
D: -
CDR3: CASSDSGLGETQYF
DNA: TGCGCCAGCAGCGACTCGGGACTTGGGGAGACCCAGTACTTC

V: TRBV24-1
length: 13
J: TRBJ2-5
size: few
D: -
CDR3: CATSVKSTKTQYF
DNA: TGTGCCACCAGTGTAAAGTCAACCAAGACCCAGTACTTC

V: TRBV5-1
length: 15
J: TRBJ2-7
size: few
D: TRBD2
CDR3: CASSLVTSGGYEQYF
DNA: TGCGCCAGCAGCTTGGTAACTAGCGGGGGCTACGAGCAGTACTTC

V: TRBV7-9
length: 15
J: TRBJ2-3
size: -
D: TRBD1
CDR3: CASISGGVVTDTQYF
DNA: TGTGCCAGCATATCAGGGGGCGTTGTGACAGATACGCAGTATTTT

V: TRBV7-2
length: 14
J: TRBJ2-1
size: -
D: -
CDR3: CASSLISTYNEQFF
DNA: TGTGCCAGCAGCTTAATCAGCACCTACAATGAGCAGTTCTTC

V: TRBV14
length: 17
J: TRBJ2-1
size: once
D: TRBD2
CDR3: CASSQDGGLAGNNEQFF
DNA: TGTGCCAGCAGCCAAGATGGGGGACTAGCGGGTAACAATGAGCAGTTCTTC

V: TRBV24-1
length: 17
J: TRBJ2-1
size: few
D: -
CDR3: CATSDIQTVGVFNEQFF
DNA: TGTGCCACCAGTGATATCCAGACAGTAGGAGTTTTTAATGAGCAGTTCTTC

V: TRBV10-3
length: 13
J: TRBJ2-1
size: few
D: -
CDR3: CAIWEGGYNEQFF
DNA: TGTGCCATATGGGAGGGGGGGTACAATGAGCAGTTCTTC

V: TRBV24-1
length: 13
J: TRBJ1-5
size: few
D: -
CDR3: CAVSGGGNQPQHF
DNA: TGTGCCGTCAGCGGGGGAGGGAATCAGCCCCAGCATTTT

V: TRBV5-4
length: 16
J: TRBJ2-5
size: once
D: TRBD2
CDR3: CASSTRAAGGFETQYF
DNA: TGTGCCAGCAGCACCCGAGCAGCGGGGGGGTTTGAGACCCAGTACTTC

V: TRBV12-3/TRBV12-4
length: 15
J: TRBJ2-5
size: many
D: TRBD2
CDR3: CASSLGLAGSETQYF
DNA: TGTGCCAGCAGTTTGGGACTAGCGGGGTCAGAGACCCAGTACTTC

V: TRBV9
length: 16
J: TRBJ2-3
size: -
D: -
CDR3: CASSERTTLGTDTQYF
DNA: TGTGCCAGCAGCGAACGGACTACCTTAGGCACAGATACGCAGTATTTT

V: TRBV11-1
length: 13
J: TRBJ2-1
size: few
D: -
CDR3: CASKSPWLPEQFF
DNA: TGTGCCAGCAAATCACCTTGGCTGCCTGAGCAGTTCTTC

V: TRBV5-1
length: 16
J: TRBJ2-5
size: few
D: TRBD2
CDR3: CASSLVERGGLETQYF
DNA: TGCGCCAGCAGCTTGGTGGAGCGGGGGGGCCTTGAGACCCAGTACTTC

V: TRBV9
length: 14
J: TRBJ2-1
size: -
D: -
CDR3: CASSVGGGSNEQFF
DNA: TGTGCCAGCAGCGTAGGTGGGGGGTCCAATGAGCAGTTCTTC

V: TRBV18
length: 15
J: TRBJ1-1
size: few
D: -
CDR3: CASSPRIAGAPEAFF
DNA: TGTGCCAGCTCACCACGTATTGCAGGGGCCCCTGAAGCTTTCTTT

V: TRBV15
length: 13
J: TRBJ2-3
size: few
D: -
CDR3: CATSRDPGHTQYF
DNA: TGTGCCACCAGCAGAGATCCGGGACATACGCAGTATTTT

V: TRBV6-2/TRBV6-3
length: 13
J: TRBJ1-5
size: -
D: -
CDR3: CASTDTSNQPQHF
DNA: TGTGCCAGCACCGACACTAGCAATCAGCCCCAGCATTTT

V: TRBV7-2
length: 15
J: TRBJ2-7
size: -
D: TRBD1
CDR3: CASSWETGGVYEQYF
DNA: TGTGCCAGCAGCTGGGAGACAGGGGGTGTGTACGAGCAGTACTTC

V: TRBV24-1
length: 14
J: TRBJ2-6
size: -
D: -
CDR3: CATSARAGANVLTF
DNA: TGTGCCACCAGCGCCCGGGCTGGGGCCAACGTCCTGACTTTC

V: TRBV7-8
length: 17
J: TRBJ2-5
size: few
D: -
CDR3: CASSSIGGRGYQETQYF
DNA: TGTGCCAGCAGCTCAATTGGCGGCAGAGGATACCAAGAGACCCAGTACTTC

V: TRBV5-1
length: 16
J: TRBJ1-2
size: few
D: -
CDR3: CASSFTPDSANYGYTF
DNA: TGCGCCAGCAGCTTTACCCCGGACAGTGCTAACTATGGCTACACCTTC

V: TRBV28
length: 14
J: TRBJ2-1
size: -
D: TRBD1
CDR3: CASSLGQGPHEQFF
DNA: TGTGCCAGCAGTTTGGGACAGGGACCGCATGAGCAGTTCTTC